This is a list of T cell receptor beta chains from one sample in a study of OX40 agonist ivuxolimab in advanced cancers. The table came from immunoSEQ multiplex PCR; TCRdb's copy has only in-frame clones and leaves some out. The sample includes some 100,000 clones, roughly 80% of them seen just once. The specimen was CD4+ or CD8+ T cells sorted from blood, collected in a trial of the OX40 agonist ivuxolimab. Source of these receptors: an adult with an advanced solid tumor such as melanoma, head and neck, liver or kidney cancer. Both conserved end residues are part of each CDR3. The order of the fields is D gene, clone size, J gene, V gene, CDR3 protein, CDR3 DNA. D genes are given only for firm matches. Not all rows give a size; the values are once, few, many and, for expanded clones, a class.

>.|.|TRBJ2-5|TRBV7-2
CASRSGWGAETQYF
TGTGCCAGCAGATCCGGATGGGGGGCGGAGACCCAGTACTTC
>.|once|TRBJ2-7|TRBV4-2
CASSQEPQYEQYF
TGTGCCAGCAGCCAAGAGCCCCAATACGAGCAGTACTTC
>.|.|TRBJ2-2|TRBV28
CASSTPRRGEDTGELFF
TGTGCCAGCAGTACCCCCAGGAGGGGCGAGGACACCGGGGAGCTGTTTTTT
>.|.|TRBJ1-2|TRBV12-5
CASGFVDTYYGYTF
TGTGCTAGTGGTTTCGTGGACACCTACTATGGCTACACCTTC
>.|.|TRBJ1-6|TRBV30
CAWSVGGGRSYNSPLHF
TGTGCCTGGAGTGTGGGGGGCGGGCGCTCCTATAATTCACCCCTCCACTTT
>TRBD1|.|TRBJ1-1|TRBV7-9
CASSPGTGNTGRGTEAFF
TGTGCCAGCAGCCCGGGGACAGGGAACACGGGTCGGGGCACTGAAGCTTTCTTT
>.|.|TRBJ2-7|TRBV11-2
CASSLAAGAGEQYF
TGTGCCAGCAGCTTAGCGGCGGGGGCAGGGGAGCAGTACTTC
>.|.|TRBJ1-1|TRBV4-3
CASSLLAQLNTEAFF
TGCGCCAGCAGCCTTTTAGCACAATTGAACACTGAAGCTTTCTTT
>TRBD2|.|TRBJ2-1|TRBV19
CASSHPGLAGVYNEQFF
TGTGCCAGTAGTCATCCGGGACTAGCGGGGGTGTACAATGAGCAGTTCTTC
>.|.|TRBJ2-1|TRBV7-2
CASSTRRSHEQFF
TGTGCCAGCAGCACCCGGCGCTCCCATGAGCAGTTCTTC
>.|.|TRBJ2-7|TRBV5-8
CASSLGAYEQYF
TGTGCCAGCAGCTTGGGGGCCTACGAGCAGTACTTC
>.|.|TRBJ1-2|TRBV7-2
CASSLGRGLNYGYTF
TGTGCCAGCAGCTTAGGAAGGGGGTTAAACTATGGCTACACCTTC
>TRBD2|.|TRBJ2-1|TRBV18
CASSPERGSYNEQFF
TGTGCCAGCTCACCAGAGCGGGGCTCCTACAATGAGCAGTTCTTC
>.|many|TRBJ1-3|TRBV28
CASRQGNTIYF
TGTGCCAGCAGACAGGGAAACACCATATATTTT
>.|.|TRBJ2-7|TRBV6-5
CASGQGGYEQYF
TGTGCCAGCGGGCAGGGGGGCTACGAGCAGTACTTC
>TRBD2|.|TRBJ2-5|TRBV6-1
CAIRGLAEETQYF
TGTGCCATCCGCGGACTAGCGGAAGAGACCCAGTACTTC
>TRBD1|.|TRBJ2-1|TRBV9
CASSAGTGSYNEQFF
TGTGCCAGCAGCGCCGGGACAGGGTCCTACAATGAGCAGTTCTTC
>.|.|TRBJ1-1|TRBV27
CASSTGWENTEAFF
TGTGCCAGCAGTACCGGGTGGGAGAACACTGAAGCTTTCTTT
>TRBD2|.|TRBJ2-3|TRBV2
CASSDFTGGTRDTQYF
TGTGCCAGCAGTGATTTTACGGGAGGGACGCGGGATACGCAGTATTTT
>.|.|TRBJ2-7|TRBV5-6
CASSLVGGVYEQYF
TGTGCCAGCAGCTTGGTTGGCGGGGTCTACGAGCAGTACTTC
>.|.|TRBJ2-7|TRBV5-1
CASSLAGVWGSYEQYF
TGCGCCAGCAGCTTGGCGGGGGTATGGGGATCCTACGAGCAGTACTTC
>TRBD1|.|TRBJ1-1|TRBV27
CASSFRTGLAEAFF
TGTGCCAGCAGTTTTAGGACAGGCCTAGCTGAAGCTTTCTTT
>TRBD1|.|TRBJ1-2|TRBV30
CAWESTGIYGYTF
TGTGCCTGGGAATCGACAGGGATCTATGGCTACACCTTC
>TRBD1|.|TRBJ2-7|TRBV15
CATSRDSGQGEHEQYF
TGTGCCACCAGCAGAGATTCGGGTCAGGGGGAACACGAGCAGTACTTC
>.|.|TRBJ1-3|TRBV11-2
CASSLGRGGLSGNTIYF
TGTGCCAGCAGCTTAGGTCGGGGAGGCCTCTCTGGAAACACCATATATTTT
>.|once|TRBJ2-1|TRBV2
CASTLTSSSSSEQFF
TGTGCCAGCACTTTGACTTCCTCCTCCTCCTCAGAGCAGTTCTTC
>.|.|TRBJ2-2|TRBV19
CASSIGIGPHNTGELFF
TGTGCCAGTAGTATAGGAATCGGGCCACATAACACCGGGGAGCTGTTTTTT
>.|.|TRBJ2-7|TRBV7-9
CASSLGDGKYEQYF
TGTGCCAGCAGCTTAGGGGACGGTAAATACGAGCAGTACTTC
>.|.|TRBJ2-1|TRBV5-6
CASQWTVGYNEQFF
TGTGCCAGCCAATGGACAGTAGGTTACAATGAGCAGTTCTTC
>TRBD1|few|TRBJ2-6|TRBV10-3
CANRGTGANVLTF
TGTGCCAACAGGGGAACTGGGGCCAACGTCCTGACTTTC
>.|.|TRBJ2-1|TRBV19
CASSRGPYNEQFF
TGTGCCAGTAGCCGGGGTCCCTACAATGAGCAGTTCTTC
>.|.|TRBJ1-2|TRBV6-1
CASTPGDYGYTF
TGTGCCAGCACCCCGGGGGACTATGGCTACACCTTC
>.|.|TRBJ2-7|TRBV5-8
CASSYRPGHLSYEQYF
TGTGCCAGCAGCTACCGTCCGGGACACCTCTCCTACGAGCAGTACTTC
>.|.|TRBJ1-3|TRBV4-2
CASSPIARNSGNTIYF
TGTGCCAGCAGCCCGATCGCCAGGAACTCTGGAAACACCATATATTTT
>.|.|TRBJ2-1|TRBV12-2
CASHLLAEGYNEQFF
TGTGCAAGTCACCTACTAGCGGAGGGCTACAATGAGCAGTTCTTC
>.|.|TRBJ1-2|TRBV7-9
CASSFLRQGGYGYTF
TGTGCCAGCAGTTTCCTCAGGCAAGGGGGCTATGGCTACACCTTC
>.|once|TRBJ1-1|TRBV6-1
CASTDPPPRGTEAFF
TGTGCCAGCACTGACCCACCCCCCCGGGGCACTGAAGCTTTCTTT
>.|.|TRBJ2-7|TRBV6-1
CASSEPTEQYF
TGTGCCAGCAGTGAACCCACGGAGCAGTACTTC
>.|.|TRBJ1-1|TRBV4-2
CASSPSKDYPGYEAFF
TGTGCCAGCAGCCCAAGCAAGGACTACCCGGGATATGAAGCTTTCTTT
>.|.|TRBJ2-7|TRBV5-1
CASSLVGSYEQYF
TGCGCCAGCAGCTTGGTGGGCTCCTACGAGCAGTACTTC
>.|.|TRBJ2-5|TRBV19
CATQADLGETQYF
TGTGCCACTCAGGCGGACTTGGGGGAGACCCAGTACTTC
>.|.|TRBJ1-6|TRBV10-3
CAIREDAGVSPLHF
TGTGCCATCAGGGAGGACGCGGGGGTTTCACCCCTCCACTTT
>.|.|TRBJ2-3|TRBV19
CASSTGTRTDTQYF
TGTGCCAGTAGTACAGGGACGCGCACAGATACGCAGTATTTT
>.|few|TRBJ1-6|TRBV11-2
CASSLEPGYNSPLHF
TGTGCCAGCAGCTTAGAACCAGGGTATAATTCACCCCTCCACTTT
>TRBD2|.|TRBJ2-2|TRBV7-7
CASSSTSGGNTGELFF
TGTGCCAGCAGCTCAACTAGCGGGGGAAACACCGGGGAGCTGTTTTTT
>.|.|TRBJ2-2|TRBV7-3
CASSSRGVTNTGELFF
TGTGCCAGCAGCTCGCGTGGGGTGACGAACACCGGGGAGCTGTTTTTT
>TRBD1|.|TRBJ2-3|TRBV11-2
CASSLDEGPGQGPYDTQYF
TGTGCCAGCAGCTTAGACGAAGGCCCGGGACAGGGGCCTTACGATACGCAGTATTTT
>.|.|TRBJ1-1|TRBV5-3
CARSLEGTEAFF
TGTGCCAGAAGCTTGGAGGGAACTGAAGCTTTCTTT
>TRBD1|.|TRBJ2-6|TRBV7-2
CASSSGQGAFGANVLTF
TGTGCCAGCAGCTCCGGACAGGGGGCGTTCGGGGCCAACGTCCTGACTTTC
>TRBD2|.|TRBJ2-1|TRBV6-5
CASSRGGAKGNEQFF
TGTGCCAGCAGCCGCGGGGGGGCTAAAGGGAATGAGCAGTTCTTC
>.|.|TRBJ2-7|TRBV25-1
CASSGSLGDKSSYEQYF
TGTGCCAGCAGTGGAAGCCTCGGGGACAAGTCCTCCTACGAGCAGTACTTC